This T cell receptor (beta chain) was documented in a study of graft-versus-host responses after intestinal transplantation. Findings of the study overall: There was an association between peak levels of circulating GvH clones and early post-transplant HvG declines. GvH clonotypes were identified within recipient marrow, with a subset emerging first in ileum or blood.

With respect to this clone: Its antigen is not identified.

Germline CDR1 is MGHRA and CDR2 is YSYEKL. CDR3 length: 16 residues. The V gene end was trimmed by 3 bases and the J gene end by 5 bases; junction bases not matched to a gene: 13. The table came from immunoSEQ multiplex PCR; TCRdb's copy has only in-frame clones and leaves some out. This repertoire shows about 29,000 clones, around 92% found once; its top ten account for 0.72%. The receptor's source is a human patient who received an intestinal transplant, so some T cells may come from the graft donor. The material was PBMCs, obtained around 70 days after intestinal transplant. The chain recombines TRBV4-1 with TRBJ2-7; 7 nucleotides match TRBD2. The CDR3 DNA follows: TGCGCCAGCAGCCATCCCAGCGGAGGGAGGGGCAACGAGCAGTACTTC. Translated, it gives CASSHPSGGRGNEQYF.